Sequencing of this T cell receptor beta chain was carried out in a study of CD8+ T cells in alopecia areata. cDNA reverse transcribed from extracted RNA served as the sequencing template. Sequencing was performed with immunoSEQ multiplex PCR; in TCRdb, only in-frame clones are kept and a portion is missing. The repertoire holds roughly 150,000 clones, with 50% to 60% as singletons. This CDR3 has 14 amino acids. Germline-derived CDR1 and CDR2 are SGHNT and YYREEE (reference sequence). Between the trimmed V and J ends, which lost 4 bases and 9 bases, there was a span of 18 bases. This TCR derives from a human donor in good health. The chain couples TRBV5-4 to TRBJ2-3; D might be TRBD1 or TRBD2, each matching 6 bases. Source material: CD4+ T cells sorted from blood. The CDR3 bases are TGTGCCAGCAGCATCGATAGCGGACAGTGGACGCAGTATTTT. This gives the protein CASSIDSGQWTQYF.